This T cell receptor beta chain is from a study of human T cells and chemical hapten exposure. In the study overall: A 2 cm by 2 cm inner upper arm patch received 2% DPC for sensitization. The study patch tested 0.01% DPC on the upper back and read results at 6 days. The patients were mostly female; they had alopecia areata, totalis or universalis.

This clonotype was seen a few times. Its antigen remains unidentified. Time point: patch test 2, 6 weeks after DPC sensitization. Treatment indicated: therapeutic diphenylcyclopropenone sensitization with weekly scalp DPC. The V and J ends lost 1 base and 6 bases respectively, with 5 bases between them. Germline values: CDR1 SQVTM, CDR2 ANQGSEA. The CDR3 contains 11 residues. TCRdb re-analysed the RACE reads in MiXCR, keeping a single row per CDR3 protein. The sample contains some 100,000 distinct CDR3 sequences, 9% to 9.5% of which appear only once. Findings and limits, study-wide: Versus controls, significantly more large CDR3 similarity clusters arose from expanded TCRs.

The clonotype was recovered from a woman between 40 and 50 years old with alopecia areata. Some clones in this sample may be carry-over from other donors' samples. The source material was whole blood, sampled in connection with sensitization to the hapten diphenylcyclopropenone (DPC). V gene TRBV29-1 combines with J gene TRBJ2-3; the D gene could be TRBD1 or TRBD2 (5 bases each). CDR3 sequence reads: CSVEGGDTQYF. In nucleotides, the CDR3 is TGCAGCGTTGAAGGGGGGGATACGCAGTATTTT.